This T cell receptor (beta chain) was identified in a study of cytomegalovirus exposure and HLA in healthy donors. Study observations and caveats: Later analysis demonstrated an association between a missense DCLRE1C variant and TCR beta V- and J-gene trimming.

This clone has more than one count but fewer than ten. Its antigen remains unknown. The study ran its PCR with 60 Vbeta and 13 Jbeta primers. The data were produced by immunoSEQ multiplex PCR, yet TCRdb's version contains in-frame clones alone and is incomplete. The data show a few hundred thousand clones, over 65% seen once. CDR1 is LGHNT and CDR2 is FRNRAP in the germline V gene. The CDR3 contains 14 residues. V gave up 0 bases and J gave up 6 bases, with 11 bases separating them. This receptor was obtained from a man aged 35-49 years in good health and CMV-seronegative. V is TRBV12-5 and J is TRBJ1-1; D call uncertain. Input material: PBMCs. The CDR3 is CASGLVGGRAEAFF. In nucleotides, the CDR3 is TGTGCTAGTGGTTTGGTAGGTGGGCGGGCTGAAGCTTTCTTT.